This T cell receptor (beta chain) was documented in a study of blood T cell repertoires in COVID-19 (dated by TCRdb to 2019 to 2021). Turning to the overall study: Samples covering the acute and convalescent phases of COVID-19 were provided by collaborators in the United States, Italy and Spain. The prospective study material was composed of cDNA or gDNA derived from T cells, B-cell-depleted T cells, or PBMCs. The dataset comprised deeply sampled blood TCRbeta repertoires from subjects exposed to, actively infected with, or recovered from COVID-19. A freely available public database, intended as a resource for researchers studying the immune response to SARS-CoV-2, is where the repertoires were released. The samples were drawn from two sources: the first 160 participants of the ongoing ImmuneRACE study, and about 1,300 subjects contributed by 6 global collaborators. A de-identified subject ID, COVID-19 status, age in years and sex were almost always included in the sample metadata. Where HLA class I and class II types were available, the types were taken from metadata supplied by the sample provider, not from assay-based typing. Study-wide findings and limitations: How much clinical and demographic metadata was included differed by source and by participant, and the metadata was provided uncurated.

As concerns this clone: Its antigen is not yet known. No much larger clonotype is one base removed from it; base qualities were not supplied.

The immunoSEQ Assay, a bias-controlled multiplex PCR, was used to amplify TCRbeta CDR3 regions from genomic DNA. The authors' pipeline ran thus. The number of nucleated cells in each sample was estimated by amplification of reference gene primers within the assay. Sequence reads were collapsed and filtered to measure the absolute abundance of every unique TCRbeta CDR3 rearrangement. For each sample, productive Simpson clonality was calculated as the square root of Simpson's diversity index over productive rearrangements. TCRdb mirrors the immuneACCESS table, restricted to in-frame sequences. Some clones are absent from its copies; in checked studies, under half trace to an unresolved V gene, and the reason for the others is unknown. Clonal size and the V and J genes are those of that table, whereas D and trimming came from the DNA. For this sample the table gives about 200,000 clones, of which roughly 79% were detected only once. Approximately 6.9% of the sample is taken by the ten largest.

Collaborating institutions collected whole blood in K2EDTA tubes following their own protocols. Collaborator samples were shipped for TCRbeta analysis as frozen whole blood, isolated PBMCs, or DNA extracted from either sample type. The receptor's source is a human donor with acute or convalescent COVID-19. The donor label of this sample is uncertain. Sample: peripheral blood.

The CDR3 has the sequence CATSDPGTGGETQYF. DNA sequence: TGTGCCACCAGTGATCCCGGGACAGGGGGAGAGACCCAGTACTTC. Recombination linked TRBV24-1 to TRBJ2-5; TRBD1 fits 11 bases in the junction. The germline V gene provides CDR1 KGHDR and CDR2 SFDVKD. Spanning cysteine to phenylalanine, the CDR3 consists of 15 amino acids. The read is trimmed to its CDR3 DNA, 45 bases read in frame from base 1. The germline V and J ends show losses of 3 bases and 4 bases respectively, and no gene match explains 3 bases of the junction.